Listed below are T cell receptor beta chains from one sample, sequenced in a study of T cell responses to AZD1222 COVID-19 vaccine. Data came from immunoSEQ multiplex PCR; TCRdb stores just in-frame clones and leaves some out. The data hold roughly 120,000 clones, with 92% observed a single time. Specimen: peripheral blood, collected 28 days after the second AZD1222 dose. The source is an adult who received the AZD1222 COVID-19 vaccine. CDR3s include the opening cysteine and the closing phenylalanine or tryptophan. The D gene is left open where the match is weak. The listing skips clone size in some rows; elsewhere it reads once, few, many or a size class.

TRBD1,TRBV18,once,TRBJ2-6,CASSPTGQNSGANVLTF,TGTGCCAGCTCGCCCACGGGACAGAACTCTGGGGCCAACGTCCTGACTTTC
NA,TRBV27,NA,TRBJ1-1,CASSFAMNTEAFF,TGTGCCAGCAGTTTCGCGATGAACACTGAAGCTTTCTTT
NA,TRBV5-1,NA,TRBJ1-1,CASSLGSSMNTEAFF,TGCGCCAGCAGCTTGGGATCCTCTATGAACACTGAAGCTTTCTTT
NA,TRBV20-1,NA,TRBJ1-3,CSAPGGNTIYF,TGCAGTGCTCCAGGTGGAAACACCATATATTTT
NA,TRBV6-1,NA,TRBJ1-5,CASSDRWFGNQPQHF,TGTGCCAGCAGTGATAGGTGGTTCGGCAATCAGCCCCAGCATTTT
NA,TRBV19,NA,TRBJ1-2,CASSFRGGYGYTF,TGTGCCAGTAGTTTCAGGGGTGGATATGGCTACACCTTC
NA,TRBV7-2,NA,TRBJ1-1,CASSEGQVTGAFF,TGTGCCAGCAGCGAAGGACAAGTAACGGGAGCTTTCTTT
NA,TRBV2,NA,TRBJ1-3,CASSTQGYWAGNTIYF,TGTGCCAGCAGTACCCAGGGCTATTGGGCTGGAAACACCATATATTTT
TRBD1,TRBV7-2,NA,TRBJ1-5,CASSLRGKQGGLGNQPQHF,TGTGCCAGCAGCTTAAGAGGCAAACAGGGGGGATTAGGCAATCAGCCCCAGCATTTT
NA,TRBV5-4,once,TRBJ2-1,CASSPQDFSYNEQFF,TGTGCCAGCAGCCCACAGGACTTCTCCTACAATGAGCAGTTCTTC
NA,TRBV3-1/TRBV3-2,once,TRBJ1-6,CASSQLPTGHFSYNSPLHF,TGTGCCAGCAGCCAATTACCCACGGGACACTTCTCCTATAATTCACCCCTCCACTTT
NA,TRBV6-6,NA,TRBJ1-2,CASSYEGDYGYTF,TGTGCCAGCAGTTACGAGGGCGACTATGGCTACACCTTC
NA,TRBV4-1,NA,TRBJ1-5,CASSQTPRDFSNQPQHF,TGCGCCAGCAGCCAAACACCCAGGGATTTCAGCAATCAGCCCCAGCATTTT
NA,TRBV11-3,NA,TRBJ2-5,CASSLGHQETQYF,TGTGCCAGCAGCTTAGGGCATCAAGAGACCCAGTACTTC
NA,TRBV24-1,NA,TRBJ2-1,CATSDLRGATYNEQFF,TGTGCCACCAGTGATCTCCGCGGGGCTACCTACAATGAGCAGTTCTTC
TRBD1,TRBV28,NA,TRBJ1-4,CASRPWTGGSRLFF,TGTGCCAGCCGACCCTGGACAGGGGGCTCAAGACTGTTTTTT
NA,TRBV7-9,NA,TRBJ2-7,CASSFVGAAGFDSYEQYF,TGTGCCAGCAGCTTTGTTGGGGCGGCGGGGTTCGACTCCTACGAGCAGTACTTC
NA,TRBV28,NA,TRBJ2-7,CASRASRASDTYEQYF,TGTGCCAGCAGAGCCTCCCGGGCCTCTGACACCTACGAGCAGTACTTC
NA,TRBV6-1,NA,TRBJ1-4,CASSEDWVSEKLFF,TGTGCCAGCAGTGAAGATTGGGTATCCGAAAAACTGTTTTTT
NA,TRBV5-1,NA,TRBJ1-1,CASSLAVNTEAFF,TGCGCCAGCAGCTTAGCAGTGAACACTGAAGCTTTCTTT
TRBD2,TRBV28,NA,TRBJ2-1,CASTFPSGAANEQFF,TGTGCCAGCACTTTCCCTAGCGGAGCTGCAAATGAGCAGTTCTTC
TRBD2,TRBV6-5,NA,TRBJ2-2,CASSQRGLGTGELFF,TGTGCCAGCAGTCAGCGGGGGTTGGGCACCGGGGAGCTGTTTTTT
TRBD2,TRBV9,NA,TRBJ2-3,CASSASGSTDTQYF,TGTGCCAGCAGCGCTAGCGGAAGCACAGATACGCAGTATTTT
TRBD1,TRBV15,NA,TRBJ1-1,CATSRMDRGRTEAFF,TGTGCCACCAGCAGAATGGACAGGGGGCGCACTGAAGCTTTCTTT
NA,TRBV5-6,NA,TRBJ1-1,CASSLGGFRMNTEAFF,TGTGCCAGCAGCTTAGGGGGGTTCCGAATGAACACTGAAGCTTTCTTT
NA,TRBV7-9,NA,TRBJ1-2,CASSFFENYGYTF,TGTGCCAGCAGCTTTTTTGAGAACTATGGCTACACCTTC
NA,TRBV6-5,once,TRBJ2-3,CASSLTVGQPDTQYF,TGTGCCAGCAGTTTAACCGTGGGCCAGCCAGATACGCAGTATTTT
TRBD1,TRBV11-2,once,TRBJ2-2,CASSQGQGLTGELFF,TGTGCCAGCAGCCAAGGACAGGGATTAACCGGGGAGCTGTTTTTT
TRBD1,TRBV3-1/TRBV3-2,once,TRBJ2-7,CASSVRQGPYEQYF,TGTGCCAGCAGCGTCCGACAGGGACCCTACGAGCAGTACTTC
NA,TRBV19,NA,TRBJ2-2,CASSTPRTGIAGELFF,TGTGCCAGTAGTACGCCTAGAACAGGGATCGCCGGGGAGCTGTTTTTT
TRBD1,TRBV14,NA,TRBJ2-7,CASSQGQGRSYEQYF,TGTGCCAGCAGCCAAGGACAGGGTCGGAGTTACGAGCAGTACTTC
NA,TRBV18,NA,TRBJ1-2,CASSEYTADYGYTF,TGTGCCAGCTCAGAGTACACGGCTGACTATGGCTACACCTTC
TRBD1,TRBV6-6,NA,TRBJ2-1,CASSLPKGQGSVNEQFF,TGTGCCAGCAGTCTTCCCAAGGGACAGGGTTCAGTCAATGAGCAGTTCTTC
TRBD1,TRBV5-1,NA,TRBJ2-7,CASSLGTGGSYEQYF,TGCGCCAGCAGCCTAGGGACAGGGGGCTCCTACGAGCAGTACTTC
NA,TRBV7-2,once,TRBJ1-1,CASSLVHRNTEAFF,TGTGCCAGCAGCCTCGTGCATCGGAACACTGAAGCTTTCTTT
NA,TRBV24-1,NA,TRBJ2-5,CATSPHVTRETQYF,TGTGCCACCAGTCCCCACGTCACCCGGGAGACCCAGTACTTC
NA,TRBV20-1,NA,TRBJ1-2,CSARDTWGYTF,TGCAGTGCCCGGGACACCTGGGGCTACACCTTC
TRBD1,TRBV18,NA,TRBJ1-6,CASSPSGTGNSPLHF,TGTGCCAGCTCCCCCTCCGGGACAGGGAATTCACCCCTCCACTTT
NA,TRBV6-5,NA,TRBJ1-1,CASSRGSLNTEAFF,TGTGCCAGCAGTCGAGGTTCCCTCAACACTGAAGCTTTCTTT
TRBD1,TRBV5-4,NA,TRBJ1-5,CASRDRDSNQPQHF,TGTGCCAGCAGGGACAGGGATAGCAATCAGCCCCAGCATTTT
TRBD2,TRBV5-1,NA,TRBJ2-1,CASSLSASGISSYNEQFF,TGCGCCAGCAGCTTGTCGGCTAGCGGGATCAGCTCCTACAATGAGCAGTTCTTC
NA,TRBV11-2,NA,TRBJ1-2,CASSLAGVGYGYTF,TGTGCCAGCAGCTTAGCCGGGGTGGGCTATGGCTACACCTTC